The rows below give T cell receptor beta chains drawn from one sample of a study of blood T cell repertoires in COVID-19. Assay: immunoSEQ multiplex PCR; the TCRdb copy retains only in-frame clones and omits some. This table holds some 500,000 clones, around 87% found once. The sequenced sample was PBMCs or T cells enriched from blood (not recorded which). The receptor set was obtained from a woman aged 40 to 50 who had recovered from COVID-19. Each CDR3 is given with its conserved first and last residue. D genes are given only for firm matches. The size of a clone is reported for some rows only, either as once, few or many, or as a class for expanded clones.

V: TRBV5-1; J: TRBJ2-3; size: .; D: TRBD2; DNA: TGCGCCAGCAGCTTGGGGGGACTAGCGGGCACCGCACAGAATACGCAGTATTTT; CDR3: CASSLGGLAGTAQNTQYF
V: TRBV6-2/TRBV6-3; J: TRBJ1-2; size: .; D: .; DNA: TGTGCCAGCAGTTACTGGCTTAACTATGGCTACACCTTC; CDR3: CASSYWLNYGYTF
V: TRBV13; J: TRBJ2-1; size: .; D: TRBD2; DNA: TGTGCCAGCAGCCCCGGAGCGGGGCCGGGATGGCACAATGAGCAGTTCTTC; CDR3: CASSPGAGPGWHNEQFF
V: TRBV7-9; J: TRBJ1-2; size: .; D: .; DNA: TGTGCCAGCAGCTTAGGGTTCGCGGGGGTTGGTGGCTACACCTTC; CDR3: CASSLGFAGVGGYTF
V: TRBV7-8; J: TRBJ1-5; size: .; D: .; DNA: TGTGCCAGCAATAGGGAGGGACGCAATCAGCCCCAGCATTTT; CDR3: CASNREGRNQPQHF
V: TRBV11-2; J: TRBJ2-5; size: .; D: .; DNA: TGTGCCAGCAGCCTAGACAGGCTACAAGAGACCCAGTACTTC; CDR3: CASSLDRLQETQYF
V: TRBV9; J: TRBJ2-1; size: .; D: TRBD2; DNA: TGTGCCAGCAGCGGGACTAGCGGGAGGCACAATGAGCAGTTCTTC; CDR3: CASSGTSGRHNEQFF
V: TRBV9; J: TRBJ2-5; size: .; D: TRBD1; DNA: TGTGCCAGCAGCGTACGGACAGGGGGTTTGGAGACCCAGTACTTC; CDR3: CASSVRTGGLETQYF
V: TRBV7-6; J: TRBJ2-7; size: once; D: .; DNA: TGTGCCAGCAGCCCAGGACTATTCTCCTACGAGCAGTACTTC; CDR3: CASSPGLFSYEQYF
V: TRBV19; J: TRBJ2-3; size: .; D: TRBD2; DNA: TGTGCCAGTAGTATAGGGAGGACTAGCGGCACAGATACGCAGTATTTT; CDR3: CASSIGRTSGTDTQYF
V: TRBV7-6; J: TRBJ1-6; size: .; D: TRBD1; DNA: TGTGCCAGCTCCCCCTTCGGCGGGAGACAGGGGACAGGGGCACTCCACTTT; CDR3: CASSPFGGRQGTGALHF
V: TRBV5-4; J: TRBJ1-1; size: .; D: TRBD1; DNA: TGTGCCAGCAGCCTTTTCCAGGGGGCGCGTGGCACTGAAGCTTTCTTT; CDR3: CASSLFQGARGTEAFF
V: TRBV19; J: TRBJ1-1; size: .; D: .; DNA: TGTGCCAGTAGTATAGGTCCGTTTTTTAGCACTGAAGCTTTCTTT; CDR3: CASSIGPFFSTEAFF
V: TRBV4-1; J: TRBJ2-5; size: .; D: TRBD1; DNA: TGCGCCAGCAGCCAAGATTCCGGGACAGGGAGAGAGACCCAGTACTTC; CDR3: CASSQDSGTGRETQYF
V: TRBV5-4; J: TRBJ2-7; size: .; D: TRBD2; DNA: TGTGCCAGCAGCCGAAGCGGGACTAGCGGGGTCTACGAGCAGTACTTC; CDR3: CASSRSGTSGVYEQYF
V: TRBV19; J: TRBJ1-2; size: .; D: TRBD1; DNA: TGTGCCAGTAGTTACAGGGGTGGCTACACCTTC; CDR3: CASSYRGGYTF
V: TRBV21-1; J: TRBJ1-5; size: .; D: .; DNA: TGTGCCAGCAGCCTCGTGGGGGGGGGCCCCCAGCATTTT; CDR3: CASSLVGGGPQHF
V: TRBV18; J: TRBJ2-5; size: .; D: TRBD2; DNA: TGTGCCAGCTCACCCCTCGGGAGGGAAGGAGAGACCCAGTACTTC; CDR3: CASSPLGREGETQYF